The 13 T cell receptor beta chains presented below share a single source sample, sequenced in a study of PD-1 blockade in mismatch repair-deficient tumors. Repertoires were generated with immunoSEQ multiplex PCR, while TCRdb's copy carries only in-frame clones and drops some. The sample has around 13,000 clones, over 75% seen once. What these receptors recognize is not known. Time point here: identical approximately nine-day culture without peptide (control). This sample comprised cells cultured in vitro, obtained from a patient treated with pembrolizumab. Receptors were obtained from an adult with mismatch repair-deficient cancer.

This clone is categorized as medium-sized. The V call is TRBV19, the J call TRBJ2-7; 9 nucleotides agree with TRBD1. From germline, CDR1 is LNHDA and CDR2 SQIVND (reference sequence). The CDR3 consists of 15 residues. The V segment lost 8 bases and the J segment 3 bases; nucleotides outside the gene matches: 11. The CDR3 DNA is TGTGCCAGTCGGATCGCGGACAGGGGAGACTACGAGCAGTACTTC. It yields the protein CASRIADRGDYEQYF.

The chain has TRBV11-1 and TRBJ2-2, with unresolved D. This CDR3 has 14 amino acids. Trimming removed 1 base at V and 0 bases at J, with 3 bases between. Germline V gives CDR1 SGHAT, CDR2 FQDESV (reference sequence). The CDR3 nucleotides are TGTGCCAGCAGCTTAGGTGCGAACACCGGGGAGCTGTTTTTT. Amino acids: CASSLGANTGELFF.

This clone showed up just once. The chain uses TRBV19 and TRBJ1-5; 10 bases are shared with TRBD1. This CDR3 has 15 residues. Trimming cost V 4 bases and J 3 bases; bases outside gene matches: 3. CDR1 and CDR2 (germline): LNHDA, SQIVND (reference sequence). The CDR3, as DNA: TGTGCCAGTAGTAGCGGGACAGGGGTCAATCAGCCCCAGCATTTT. It specifies CASSSGTGVNQPQHF.

This chain connects TRBV19 to TRBJ1-1; D possibly corresponds to TRBD1 (6 bases). V was clipped by 3 bases and J by 1 base, with 15 bases between them. The CDR3 loop spans 16 amino acids. Germline V gives CDR1 LNHDA, CDR2 SQIVND (reference sequence). CDR3 residues: CASSIPHRVENTEAFF. DNA for the CDR3: TGTGCCAGTAGTATCCCCCACAGGGTAGAGAACACTGAAGCTTTCTTT.

This chain uses TRBV7-9 with TRBJ1-2; D is unresolved. With 5 bases removed from V and 5 bases from J, the gap between germline ends came to 9 bases. Per germline, CDR1 SEHNR and CDR2 FQNEAQ (reference sequence). There are 12 residues in the CDR3. The CDR3 spells CASSLLDYGYTF. The CDR3 nucleotides are TGTGCCAGCAGCCTACTTGATTATGGCTACACCTTC.

This clone was seen only once. The chain uses TRBV6-5 and TRBJ2-1, with D perhaps TRBD2 (5 bases). The CDR3 is made up of 11 amino acids. Germline CDR1 MNHEY, CDR2 SVGAGI. Trimming pared 8 bases from V and 11 bases from J, leaving 13 bases between. The CDR3 DNA is TGTGCCAGCCGCCTGGGGAGTCAGCAGTTCTTC. Its protein product is CASRLGSQQFF.

This clone was seen a single time. J is TRBJ1-6 and V is TRBV4-2, with D unresolved. CDR3 length equals 13 residues. Trimming shortened V by 8 bases and J by 9 bases, and 14 bases separated the two germline ends. Per the germline V gene, CDR1 is LGHNA and CDR2 is YNFKEQ. The CDR3 nucleotides are TGTGCCAGCTCCCAGGTTCCTGCTTCACCCCTCCACTTT. This codes for CASSQVPASPLHF.

This clone came up once. This chain links TRBV25-1 with TRBJ1-5; 8 bases line up with TRBD1. This CDR3 region has 16 residues. Trimming cost V 4 bases and J 0 bases; bases outside gene matches: 5. Germline values: CDR1 MGHDK, CDR2 SYGVNS. The CDR3 nucleotides are TGTGCCAGCAGTGGTACACAGGGGGGTAGCAATCAGCCCCAGCATTTT. Its protein is CASSGTQGGSNQPQHF.

The genes are TRBV13 and TRBJ2-7; D perhaps matches TRBD2 (6 bases). V was pared by 5 bases and J by 3 bases, with 17 bases between. The CDR3 runs 15 residues. The germline gives CDR1 PRHDT, CDR2 FYEKMQ (reference sequence). CDR3 amino acids: CASSLGGLAFYEQYF. DNA of the CDR3: TGTGCCAGCAGCCTGGGAGGACTGGCCTTCTACGAGCAGTACTTC.

The chain carries TRBV9 and TRBJ1-4, with a tentative D call TRBD1 (5 bases). The CDR3 runs 16 residues. From germline, CDR1 is SGDLS and CDR2 YYNGEE. The V gene lost 2 bases and the J gene lost 5 bases, with 16 bases spanning the gap. CDR3 region: CASSVTSGTVNEKLFF. DNA for the CDR3: TGTGCCAGCAGCGTCACCTCAGGGACGGTGAATGAAAAACTGTTTTTT.

The V call is TRBV19, the J call TRBJ2-3; 7 bases are a match to TRBD2. Germline V gives CDR1 LNHDA, CDR2 SQIVND (reference sequence). V lost 4 bases and J lost 3; bases outside the gene matches: 4. The CDR3 runs to 14 residues. The CDR3 sequence: CASSTAGWTDTQYF. The CDR3 nucleotides are TGTGCCAGTAGTACAGCGGGGTGGACAGATACGCAGTATTTT.

This clone was seen only a few times. V usage is TRBV6-5 and J usage is TRBJ2-7; D is unclear. V was pared by 0 bases and J by 4 bases, with 7 bases between. The CDR3 covers 13 residues. Germline CDR1 MNHEY, CDR2 SVGAGI. The CDR3 loop reads CASSYSFQYEQYF. CDR3 in DNA: TGTGCCAGCAGTTACTCGTTTCAATACGAGCAGTACTTC.

The chain carries TRBV28 and TRBJ2-5; TRBD1 matches 7 bases. Germline CDR1 reads MDHEN; CDR2 reads SYDVKM. This CDR3 spans 14 amino acids. V lost 3 bases and J lost 3; bases outside the gene matches: 4. Here the CDR3 DNA reads TGTGCCAGCAGTTTCTTCAGGGGGAAAGAGACCCAGTACTTC. This codes for CASSFFRGKETQYF.